This T cell receptor beta chain was sequenced in a study of T cell responses to AZD1222 COVID-19 vaccine. Overall study findings and caveats: After the peak T cell response, and only then, were repertoires sampled. The span of vaccine-associated CD4 TCRs extended across spike, with dominance at 160-218 and 743-854. Unmutated regions of variants are reportedly targeted by nearly half of spike-specific TCRs. The donor cohort was predominantly white British with a female majority, and clonal diversity may have been underestimated.

TCRdb keeps only in-frame clones here, not all; method: immunoSEQ multiplex PCR. This sample has 110,000 or so clones, with about 86% found just once. Points on this clone: Antigen: not known.

The starting material was peripheral blood, obtained 28 days after the second AZD1222 dose. The clonotype originates from an adult who received the AZD1222 COVID-19 vaccine.

The CDR3 sequence: CASTRGDSPNEKLFF. Written as DNA, the CDR3 is TGTGCCAGCACCCGAGGGGACAGCCCAAATGAAAAACTGTTTTTT. The chain is built from TRBV7-6 and TRBJ1-4, with 7 bases matching TRBD1. Germline V gene sequence: CDR1 SGHVS, CDR2 FNYEAQ. V lost 7 bases, J lost 5 bases, and 10 bases stayed unmatched. The CDR3 length is 15 residues.